This TCR beta chain was captured by sequencing in a study of OX40 agonist ivuxolimab in advanced cancers. Some clones are missing from TCRdb's copy, which holds only in-frame ones; the method was immunoSEQ multiplex PCR. The sample contains roughly 14,000 clones, around 80% of which appear only once. J was trimmed by 2 bases and V by 7 bases; bases with no gene match: 10. CDR1 and CDR2 (germline): SGHRS, YFSETQ. The CDR3 consists of 17 residues. This chain links TRBV5-1 with TRBJ2-5, with TRBD2 matching over 14 bases. The sample was CD4+ or CD8+ T cells sorted from blood, taken in a trial of the OX40 agonist ivuxolimab. The receptor's source is an adult with an advanced solid tumor such as melanoma, head and neck, liver or kidney cancer. The CDR3 region has the DNA TGCGCCAGCCGCCCCGGGACTAGCGGGGGACATCAAGAGACCCAGTACTTC. It codes for CASRPGTSGGHQETQYF.